Listed below are T cell receptor beta chains from one sample, sequenced in a study of shared clonotypes between healthy human individuals. TCRdb keeps only in-frame clones here, not all; method: immunoSEQ multiplex PCR. Here the sample spans about 820,000 clones, around 92% being singletons. Sequencing was carried out using naive CD8+ T cells sorted from blood. The source is a young man in good health. The CDR3 runs from the conserved cysteine through the conserved F or W. D genes are given only for firm matches. For some rows the clone size is stated as once, few or many, or as a class when expanded; others skip it.

d_gene: TRBD2
j_gene: TRBJ2-7
v_gene: TRBV11-2
abundance: .
CDR3nt: TGTGCCAGCAGTCGAGGAGCGGGAGCCTACGAGCAGTACTTC
CDR3aa: CASSRGAGAYEQYF

d_gene: TRBD2
j_gene: TRBJ2-7
v_gene: TRBV14
abundance: .
CDR3nt: TGTGCCAGCAGCCAAGTTCTCCTAGCGGGAGATCCCGAGCAGTACTTC
CDR3aa: CASSQVLLAGDPEQYF

d_gene: TRBD2
j_gene: TRBJ2-3
v_gene: TRBV19
abundance: .
CDR3nt: TGTGCCAGTAGTGGCCTAGCGGGAGGTGCAGATACGCAGTATTTT
CDR3aa: CASSGLAGGADTQYF

d_gene: .
j_gene: TRBJ2-7
v_gene: TRBV28
abundance: .
CDR3nt: TGTGCCAGCAGCGATCCAGGGGAGGTTGTCTTCTACGAGCAGTACTTC
CDR3aa: CASSDPGEVVFYEQYF

d_gene: TRBD2
j_gene: TRBJ2-5
v_gene: TRBV5-4
abundance: .
CDR3nt: TGTGCCAGCAGCTTGGGACTAGCGGGAGACCAAGAGACCCAGTACTTC
CDR3aa: CASSLGLAGDQETQYF

d_gene: TRBD1
j_gene: TRBJ2-5
v_gene: TRBV10-3
abundance: once
CDR3nt: TGTGCCATCAGTGATCTGGGACAGGGGTACCAAGAGACCCAGTACTTC
CDR3aa: CAISDLGQGYQETQYF

d_gene: .
j_gene: TRBJ2-1
v_gene: TRBV4-1
abundance: .
CDR3nt: TGCGCCAGCAGCCAAGATCGTGGCGGCTGGGCCTCAGGGGAGCAGTTCTTC
CDR3aa: CASSQDRGGWASGEQFF

d_gene: .
j_gene: TRBJ1-5
v_gene: TRBV7-8
abundance: .
CDR3nt: TGTGCCAGCAGCCCGCCAGAGGCCTACGGCAATCAGCCCCAGCATTTT
CDR3aa: CASSPPEAYGNQPQHF

d_gene: TRBD1
j_gene: TRBJ2-2
v_gene: TRBV10-3
abundance: .
CDR3nt: TGTGCCATCTTAGGGGGCCCCGGGGAGCTGTTTTTT
CDR3aa: CAILGGPGELFF

d_gene: .
j_gene: TRBJ2-2
v_gene: TRBV30
abundance: .
CDR3nt: TGTGCCTGGAGTACAGGGTTGTTAGCCGGGGAGCTGTTTTTT
CDR3aa: CAWSTGLLAGELFF

d_gene: .
j_gene: TRBJ2-1
v_gene: TRBV28
abundance: .
CDR3nt: TGTGCCAGCAGTCCCCGTGATACAGGGTTTTGGGATGAGCAGTTCTTC
CDR3aa: CASSPRDTGFWDEQFF

d_gene: .
j_gene: TRBJ2-7
v_gene: TRBV5-4
abundance: .
CDR3nt: TGTGCCAGCAGCTCCCGTACAGAGCCTGGCCCCTACGAGCAGTACTTC
CDR3aa: CASSSRTEPGPYEQYF

d_gene: TRBD2
j_gene: TRBJ2-7
v_gene: TRBV5-4
abundance: .
CDR3nt: TGTGCCAGCAGCCGGACTAGCGTTGAATACGAGCAGTACTTC
CDR3aa: CASSRTSVEYEQYF

d_gene: TRBD2
j_gene: TRBJ2-1
v_gene: TRBV13
abundance: .
CDR3nt: TGTGCCAGCAGCACGTTAAGCGGGAGGGAGCAGTTCTTC
CDR3aa: CASSTLSGREQFF

d_gene: .
j_gene: TRBJ2-1
v_gene: TRBV5-1
abundance: .
CDR3nt: TGCGCCAGCAGATCGGAGTGGCGAACCTACAATGAGCAGTTCTTC
CDR3aa: CASRSEWRTYNEQFF

d_gene: .
j_gene: TRBJ2-7
v_gene: TRBV27
abundance: once
CDR3nt: TGTGCCAGCTCGGGTTCGGGGTACGAGCAGTACTTC
CDR3aa: CASSGSGYEQYF

d_gene: .
j_gene: TRBJ2-2
v_gene: TRBV4-1
abundance: once
CDR3nt: TGCGCCAGCAGCCAAGAGGATAGCGCCGTACAGACCGGGGAGCTGTTTTTT
CDR3aa: CASSQEDSAVQTGELFF

d_gene: .
j_gene: TRBJ2-3
v_gene: TRBV11-3
abundance: .
CDR3nt: TGTGCCAGCAGCTTGCGGAGCACAGATACGCAGTATTTT
CDR3aa: CASSLRSTDTQYF

d_gene: .
j_gene: TRBJ2-7
v_gene: TRBV14
abundance: .
CDR3nt: TGTGCCAGCAGCCAAGTTCTCCTCTACGAGCAGTACTTC
CDR3aa: CASSQVLLYEQYF

d_gene: TRBD1
j_gene: TRBJ1-1
v_gene: TRBV5-1
abundance: .
CDR3nt: TGCGCCAGCAGCTTACCGGGACAGGGGGCCAACGGTGAAGCTTTCTTT
CDR3aa: CASSLPGQGANGEAFF

d_gene: TRBD2
j_gene: TRBJ2-5
v_gene: TRBV4-1
abundance: .
CDR3nt: TGCGCCAGCAGCCAGACTAGCGGGAGTGGAGAGACCCAGTACTTC
CDR3aa: CASSQTSGSGETQYF

d_gene: .
j_gene: TRBJ2-1
v_gene: TRBV7-9
abundance: .
CDR3nt: TGTGCCTACGTCTCCGGAAATGCGGGGCAGTTCTTC
CDR3aa: CAYVSGNAGQFF

d_gene: TRBD2
j_gene: TRBJ2-2
v_gene: TRBV11-2
abundance: .
CDR3nt: TGTGCCAGCGCCCGCGGGAGGGTCGGGGAGCTGTTTTTT
CDR3aa: CASARGRVGELFF

d_gene: .
j_gene: TRBJ1-5
v_gene: TRBV2
abundance: few
CDR3nt: TGTGCCAGCAGAGGATGGCTGGATCAGCCCCAGCATTTT
CDR3aa: CASRGWLDQPQHF

d_gene: TRBD1
j_gene: TRBJ2-3
v_gene: TRBV28
abundance: .
CDR3nt: TGTGCCAGCAGTTGGGACAGTGGACTCACAGATACGCAGTATTTT
CDR3aa: CASSWDSGLTDTQYF

d_gene: .
j_gene: TRBJ2-7
v_gene: TRBV7-2
abundance: .
CDR3nt: TGTGCCAGCAGCCCGAGTATCTGGTACGAGCAGTACTTC
CDR3aa: CASSPSIWYEQYF

d_gene: TRBD2
j_gene: TRBJ2-3
v_gene: TRBV19
abundance: .
CDR3nt: TGTGCCAGTAGTTCCGTCCCGGGACTAGCGGGAGAGACAGATACGCAGTATTTT
CDR3aa: CASSSVPGLAGETDTQYF

d_gene: .
j_gene: TRBJ2-7
v_gene: TRBV15
abundance: .
CDR3nt: TGTGCCACCAGCAGAGAGAGAGGAGCCTACGAGCAGTACTTC
CDR3aa: CATSRERGAYEQYF

d_gene: .
j_gene: TRBJ2-7
v_gene: TRBV11-2
abundance: .
CDR3nt: TGTGCCAGCAGCCCCGGTGACCGACAGTACTTC
CDR3aa: CASSPGDRQYF

d_gene: .
j_gene: TRBJ2-6
v_gene: TRBV2
abundance: once
CDR3nt: TGTGCCAGCAGGGGAGGTTCTGGGGCCAACGTCCTGACTTTC
CDR3aa: CASRGGSGANVLTF

d_gene: .
j_gene: TRBJ2-6
v_gene: TRBV27
abundance: .
CDR3nt: TGTGCCAGCAGCCGCCGACCGGTTGGGGCCAACGTCCTGACTTTC
CDR3aa: CASSRRPVGANVLTF

d_gene: .
j_gene: TRBJ1-2
v_gene: TRBV7-8
abundance: .
CDR3nt: TGTGCCAGCAGCCGGGCCCTTCAGGCCAACCACTATGGCTACACCTTC
CDR3aa: CASSRALQANHYGYTF

d_gene: .
j_gene: TRBJ2-2
v_gene: TRBV5-6
abundance: .
CDR3nt: TGTGCCAGCAGCTTGGGGGCCCGACAGAGTACCGGGGAGCTGTTTTTT
CDR3aa: CASSLGARQSTGELFF

d_gene: TRBD2
j_gene: TRBJ2-4
v_gene: TRBV11-2
abundance: .
CDR3nt: TGTGCCAGCAGCTCCCCCCAGCGGGGGGACATTCAGTACTTC
CDR3aa: CASSSPQRGDIQYF

d_gene: .
j_gene: TRBJ1-1
v_gene: TRBV5-4
abundance: .
CDR3nt: TGTGCCAGCAGCCCGTTTGGGGACACTGAAGCTTTCTTT
CDR3aa: CASSPFGDTEAFF

d_gene: .
j_gene: TRBJ2-7
v_gene: TRBV11-2
abundance: .
CDR3nt: TGTGCCAGCAGCCTCTCTACCGGGTCCTACGAGCAGTACTTC
CDR3aa: CASSLSTGSYEQYF

d_gene: TRBD2
j_gene: TRBJ2-1
v_gene: TRBV6-1
abundance: .
CDR3nt: TGTGCCAGCGGGACTAGGCGCAATGAGCAGTTCTTC
CDR3aa: CASGTRRNEQFF

d_gene: TRBD1
j_gene: TRBJ1-1
v_gene: TRBV5-4
abundance: .
CDR3nt: TGTGCCAGCAGCTTGGTGGAGGGGGCAGTGACTGAAGCTTTCTTT
CDR3aa: CASSLVEGAVTEAFF

d_gene: .
j_gene: TRBJ2-1
v_gene: TRBV11-1
abundance: once
CDR3nt: TGTGCCAGCAGCTTACCCCCCATCCCCAGAGCTGACAATGAGCAGTTCTTC
CDR3aa: CASSLPPIPRADNEQFF

d_gene: .
j_gene: TRBJ1-1
v_gene: TRBV7-9
abundance: .
CDR3nt: TGTGCGGCAGCCTCGGGAATGGCTCTTGAAGCTTTCTTT
CDR3aa: CAAASGMALEAFF

d_gene: .
j_gene: TRBJ2-1
v_gene: TRBV12-2
abundance: .
CDR3nt: TGTGCAAGTCCCACCGGGACTAGCGGGGTAGGCAATGAGCAGTTCTTC
CDR3aa: CASPTGTSGVGNEQFF

d_gene: .
j_gene: TRBJ2-5
v_gene: TRBV14
abundance: once
CDR3nt: TGTGCCAGCAGCCCCCGGCGGGCGCTCCAAGAGACCCAGTACTTC
CDR3aa: CASSPRRALQETQYF

d_gene: .
j_gene: TRBJ2-2
v_gene: TRBV11-2
abundance: .
CDR3nt: TGTGCCGGCTCCTTCGGGACACACACCGGGGAGCTGTTTTTT
CDR3aa: CAGSFGTHTGELFF

d_gene: .
j_gene: TRBJ1-1
v_gene: TRBV7-9
abundance: .
CDR3nt: TGTGCCAGCAGCTTGAGCCTCACTGAAGCTTTCTTT
CDR3aa: CASSLSLTEAFF

d_gene: .
j_gene: TRBJ2-2
v_gene: TRBV12-5
abundance: .
CDR3nt: TGTGCTAGTGGTTTGGTAGGGGCCGCGAACACCGGGGAGCTGTTTTTT
CDR3aa: CASGLVGAANTGELFF

d_gene: .
j_gene: TRBJ2-2
v_gene: TRBV19
abundance: .
CDR3nt: TGTGCCAGTAATCCTGGCAATTATATGAGGGAGCTGTTTTTT
CDR3aa: CASNPGNYMRELFF

d_gene: .
j_gene: TRBJ2-3
v_gene: TRBV9
abundance: .
CDR3nt: TGTGCCAGCAGCCCACATTGGGGAGCAGATACGCAGTATTTT
CDR3aa: CASSPHWGADTQYF

d_gene: .
j_gene: TRBJ2-7
v_gene: TRBV14
abundance: .
CDR3nt: TGTGCCAGCAGCCAGTTCTCCGAGCAGTACTTC
CDR3aa: CASSQFSEQYF